The rows below give T cell receptor beta chains drawn from one sample of a study of blood T cell repertoires in COVID-19. Assay: immunoSEQ multiplex PCR; the TCRdb copy retains only in-frame clones and omits some. This table holds approximately 300,000 clones, about 85% found once. Sequenced material: peripheral blood. The source of these receptors is a human donor with COVID-19, enrolled during active disease. The donor label of this sample is uncertain. Each CDR3 is given with its conserved first and last residue. The D gene is left open where the match is weak. Not all rows give a size; the values are once, few, many and, for expanded clones, a class.

d_call j_call v_call clone_size cdr3_nt cdr3_aa
NA TRBJ1-4 TRBV29-1 NA TGCAGCGCCGGGACACTGAATGAAAAACTGTTTTTT CSAGTLNEKLFF
NA TRBJ1-1 TRBV6-5 NA TGTGCCAGCAGGCTAGGGGGAGACACTGAAGCTTTCTTT CASRLGGDTEAFF
NA TRBJ2-1 TRBV19 NA TGTGCCAGTAGTGGGGCGGGAATCTCCTACAATGAGCAGTTCTTC CASSGAGISYNEQFF
TRBD1 TRBJ2-2 TRBV19 few TGTGCCAGTAGTGCGACAGGGGGCGGGGAGCTGTTTTTT CASSATGGGELFF
NA TRBJ1-1 TRBV9 NA TGTGCCAGCAGCGTAGGAGGGGGGGACACTGAAGCTTTCTTT CASSVGGGDTEAFF
TRBD2 TRBJ2-1 TRBV19 NA TGTGCCAGTAACCCCCCCGGGCTAGCGGGAGGGTCTTCGGATGAGCAGTTCTTC CASNPPGLAGGSSDEQFF
NA TRBJ1-2 TRBV30 NA TGTGCCTGGAGGCAGGGGACGCACGGTGGCTACACCTTC CAWRQGTHGGYTF
TRBD1 TRBJ1-2 TRBV28 NA TGTGCCAGCAGCTCTCAGGGGGCACCTAGTGGCTACACCTTC CASSSQGAPSGYTF
TRBD2 TRBJ2-5 TRBV7-2 NA TGTGCCAGCAGCTTCCGACTAGCCCAAGAGACCCAGTACTTC CASSFRLAQETQYF
NA TRBJ1-2 TRBV2 NA TGTGCCAGCACCGCCACCCTTGCCGGGGGGGGCTATGGCTACACCTTC CASTATLAGGGYGYTF
NA TRBJ2-1 TRBV7-9 NA TGTGCCAGCAGCTTAGAACTCAATGAGCAGTTCTTC CASSLELNEQFF
TRBD1 TRBJ2-7 TRBV11-2 NA TGTGCCAGCAGCTTAGCCCGGGGACAGGGCTACGAGCAGTACTTC CASSLARGQGYEQYF
TRBD2 TRBJ2-7 TRBV13 NA TGTGCCAGCAGCTCACTAGCGGGAGGGACGAGCTCCTACGAGCAGTACTTC CASSSLAGGTSSYEQYF
NA TRBJ2-7 TRBV19 NA TGTGCCAGTAGCGATGGGACATGGAGCTCCTACGAGCAGTACTTC CASSDGTWSSYEQYF
TRBD2 TRBJ2-5 TRBV7-7 NA TGTGCCGTCCAGGCGGGGGAACAAGGGACCCAGTACTTC CAVQAGEQGTQYF
TRBD1 TRBJ2-2 TRBV9 once TGTGCCAGCAGCGTAGTCGACAGGGCTGGGGGCGGGGAGCTGTTTTTT CASSVVDRAGGGELFF
NA TRBJ2-6 TRBV30 NA TGTGCCTGGAACCCCCCGGGGGGCATAAGCTCCGGGGCCAACGTCCTGACTTTC CAWNPPGGISSGANVLTF
TRBD1 TRBJ1-1 TRBV3-1/TRBV3-2 once TGTGCCAGCAGACACGAAAGAGAGACAGGGGGGAGGGCTGAAGCTTTCTTT CASRHERETGGRAEAFF
TRBD2 TRBJ2-7 TRBV5-8 many TGTGCCAGCAGCTTCGGACTAGCGGGCTCCTACGAGCAGTACTTC CASSFGLAGSYEQYF
TRBD1 TRBJ1-2 TRBV30 NA TGTGCCTGGAGTCTGGACAGGGGCTATGGCTACACCTTC CAWSLDRGYGYTF
NA TRBJ2-7 TRBV29-1 NA TGCAGCGGCCGGACAGCTTCCTACGAGCAGTACTTC CSGRTASYEQYF
TRBD2 TRBJ2-7 TRBV5-4 few TGTGCCAGCAGCTTGGGGACTAGCGGGAGTCCCTACGAGCAGTACTTC CASSLGTSGSPYEQYF
TRBD1 TRBJ2-4 TRBV7-2 NA TGTGCCAGCAGCGGAACCGGGACAGGGGGTTGGAACATTCAGTACTTC CASSGTGTGGWNIQYF
NA TRBJ2-7 TRBV3-1/TRBV3-2 NA TGTGCCAGCAGCCAAGATCGGGTTAGACTACCGCTGTATTACGAGCAGTACTTC CASSQDRVRLPLYYEQYF